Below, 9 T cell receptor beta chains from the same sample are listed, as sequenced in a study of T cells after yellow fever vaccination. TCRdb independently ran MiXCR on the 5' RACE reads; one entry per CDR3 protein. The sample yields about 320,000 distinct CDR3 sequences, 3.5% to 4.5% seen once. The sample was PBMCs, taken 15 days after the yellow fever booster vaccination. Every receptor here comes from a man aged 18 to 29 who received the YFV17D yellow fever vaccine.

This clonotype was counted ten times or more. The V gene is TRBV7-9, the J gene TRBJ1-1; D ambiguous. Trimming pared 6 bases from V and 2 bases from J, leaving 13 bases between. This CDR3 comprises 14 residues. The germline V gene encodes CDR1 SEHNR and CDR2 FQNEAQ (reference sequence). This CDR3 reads CASRFGGENTEAFF. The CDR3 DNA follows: TGTGCCAGCAGATTCGGAGGAGAAAACACTGAAGCTTTCTTT.

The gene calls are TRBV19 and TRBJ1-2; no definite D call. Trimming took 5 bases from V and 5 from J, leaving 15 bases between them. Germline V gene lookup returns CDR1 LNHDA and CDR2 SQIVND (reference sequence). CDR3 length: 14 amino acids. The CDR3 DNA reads TGTGCCAGTAGTTTCCCGGACGGATTATATGGCTACACCTTC. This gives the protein CASSFPDGLYGYTF.

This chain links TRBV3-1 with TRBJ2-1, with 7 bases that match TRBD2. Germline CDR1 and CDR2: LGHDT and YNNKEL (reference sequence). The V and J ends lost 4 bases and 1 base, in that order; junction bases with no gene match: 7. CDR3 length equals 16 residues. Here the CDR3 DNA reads TGTGCCAGCAGCCCCCCGGGGGGTAAGTCCTACAATGAGCAGTTCTTC. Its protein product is CASSPPGGKSYNEQFF.

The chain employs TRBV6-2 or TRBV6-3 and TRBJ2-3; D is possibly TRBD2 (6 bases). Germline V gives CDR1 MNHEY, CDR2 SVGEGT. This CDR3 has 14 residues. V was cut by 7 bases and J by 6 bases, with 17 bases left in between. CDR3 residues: CASKAGGFWDTQYF. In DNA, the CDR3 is TGTGCCAGCAAGGCAGGAGGGTTTTGGGATACGCAGTATTTT.

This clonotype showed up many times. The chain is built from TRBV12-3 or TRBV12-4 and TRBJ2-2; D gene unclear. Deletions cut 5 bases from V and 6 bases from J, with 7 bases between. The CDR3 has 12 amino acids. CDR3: CASSRVAGELFF. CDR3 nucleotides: TGTGCCAGCAGTCGAGTCGCCGGGGAGCTGTTTTTT.

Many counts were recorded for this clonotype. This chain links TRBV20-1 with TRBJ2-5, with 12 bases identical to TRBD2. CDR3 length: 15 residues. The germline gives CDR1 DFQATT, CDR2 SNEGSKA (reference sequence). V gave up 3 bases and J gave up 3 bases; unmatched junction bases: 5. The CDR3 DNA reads TGCAGTGCTAGTATACTAGCGGGGGGCGAAGAGACCCAGTACTTC. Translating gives CSASILAGGEETQYF.

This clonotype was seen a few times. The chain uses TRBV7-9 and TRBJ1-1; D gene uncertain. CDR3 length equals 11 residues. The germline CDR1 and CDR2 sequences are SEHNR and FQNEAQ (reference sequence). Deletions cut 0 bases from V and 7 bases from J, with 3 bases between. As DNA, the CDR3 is TGTGCCAGCAGCTTAGCAAATGAAGCTTTCTTT. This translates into CASSLANEAFF.

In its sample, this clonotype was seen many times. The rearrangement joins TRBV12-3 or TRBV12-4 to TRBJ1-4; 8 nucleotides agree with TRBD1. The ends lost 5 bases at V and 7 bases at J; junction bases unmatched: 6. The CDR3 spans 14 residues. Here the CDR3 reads CASSTTGGGEKLFF. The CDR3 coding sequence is TGTGCCAGCAGTACTACAGGGGGGGGTGAAAAACTGTTTTTT.

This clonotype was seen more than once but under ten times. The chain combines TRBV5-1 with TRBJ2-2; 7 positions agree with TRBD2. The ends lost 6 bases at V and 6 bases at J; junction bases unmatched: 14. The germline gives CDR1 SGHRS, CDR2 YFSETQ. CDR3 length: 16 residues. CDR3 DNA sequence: TGCGCCAGCACGGTAGCTAGCGGCCTTTTCGCCGGGGAGCTGTTTTTT. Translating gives CASTVASGLFAGELFF.